These 17 T cell receptor beta chains came from one sample sequenced in a study of blood T cell repertoires in COVID-19. The method was immunoSEQ multiplex PCR; TCRdb's version includes in-frame clones alone and lacks a portion of them. The sample comprises roughly 250,000 clones, approximately 85% of which are singletons, and less than 2.5% rests with the top ten. Material for sequencing was PBMCs or T cells enriched from blood (not recorded which). These receptors all stem from a woman between 45 and 65 years old who had recovered from COVID-19.

This clone appeared a single time. This rearrangement joins TRBV30 to TRBJ1-1; the D is unclear. Germline CDR1 GTSNPN, CDR2 SVGIG (reference sequence). The CDR3 covers 11 residues. V lost 4 bases, J lost 9 bases, and 12 bases lay in between. CDR3 coding DNA: TGTGCCTGGAATTACCGAGAACAAGCTTTCTTT. It specifies CAWNYREQAFF.

The chain employs TRBV7-2 and TRBJ2-1; 14 positions agree with TRBD2. J lost 3 bases, V lost 5 bases, and 9 bases had no gene match. Germline values: CDR1 SGHTA, CDR2 FQGNSA. The CDR3 spans 18 residues. CDR3 DNA: TGTGCCAGCAGCGTGGGGACTAGCGGGAGATATTTCTACAATGAGCAGTTCTTC. This encodes CASSVGTSGRYFYNEQFF.

The V call is TRBV6-5, the J call TRBJ1-5, with 7 bases fitting TRBD1. After removal of 4 bases from V and 6 bases from J, the junction contained 6 bases not matched to a gene. The CDR3 extends over 14 amino acids. Germline V gene lookup returns CDR1 MNHEY and CDR2 SVGAGI. The CDR3 bases are TGTGCCAGCAGTTCTTACAGGGGAGGTCAGCCCCAGCATTTT. It codes for CASSSYRGGQPQHF.

The chain is built from TRBV19 and TRBJ1-6, with TRBD1 as a possible D gene (5 bases). V lost 4 bases and J 14 bases, leaving 18 bases between the germline ends. This CDR3 region has 14 residues. Germline CDR1 is LNHDA and CDR2 is SQIVND (reference sequence). The CDR3 nucleotides are TGTGCCAGTAGTAACACCCGACAGAGTCTAACCCTCCACTTT. It is translated as CASSNTRQSLTLHF.

Only one count was recorded for this clone. V usage is TRBV27 and J usage is TRBJ2-7; D remains ambiguous. The germline gives CDR1 MNHEY, CDR2 SMNVEV (reference sequence). V was trimmed by 4 bases and J by 3 bases, leaving 7 bases between them. The CDR3 covers 12 residues. The DNA for the CDR3 is TGTGCCAGCAGTTCCTATCACTACGAGCAGTACTTC. This encodes CASSSYHYEQYF.

The genes are TRBV20-1 and TRBJ2-1; D is undetermined. Germline V gene data show CDR1 as DFQATT and CDR2 as SNEGSKA (reference sequence). This CDR3 contains 11 residues. Trimming removed 5 bases at V and 8 bases at J, with 10 bases between. The CDR3 DNA reads TGCAGTGCTCCCTCCTCTTATGAGCAGTTCTTC. Translation gives CSAPSSYEQFF.

V gene TRBV19 combines with J gene TRBJ2-7; 9 bases align to TRBD1. There are 16 residues in the CDR3. The J segment lost 1 base and the V segment lost 2 bases, leaving 6 bases of the junction unmatched. The germline V gene encodes CDR1 LNHDA and CDR2 SQIVND (reference sequence). Here the CDR3 reads CASSISWTGDSYEQYF. In nucleotides, the CDR3 is TGTGCCAGTAGTATAAGTTGGACAGGGGATTCCTACGAGCAGTACTTC.

V is TRBV30 and J is TRBJ2-7; D perhaps matches TRBD1 (5 bases). Between the trimmed V and J ends, which lost 5 bases and 1 base, there was a span of 12 bases. Looked up from germline, CDR1 is GTSNPN and CDR2 is SVGIG (reference sequence). The CDR3 consists of 13 residues. CDR3 region: CAWGPKGSYEQYF. The DNA of the CDR3 is TGTGCCTGGGGTCCTAAGGGGTCCTACGAGCAGTACTTC.

This clone appeared a few times. The rearrangement uses TRBV2 and TRBJ1-2; D unresolved. Trimming shortened V by 3 bases and J by 8 bases, and 13 bases separated the two germline ends. In germline, CDR1 is SNHLY, CDR2 FYNNEI. This CDR3 contains 13 residues. CDR3 protein: CASSERRERGYTF. The CDR3 nucleotides read TGTGCCAGCAGTGAGCGACGGGAGAGGGGCTACACCTTC.

V is TRBV11-3 and J is TRBJ2-1, with a tentative D call TRBD2 (6 bases). The CDR3 consists of 15 residues. Germline CDR1 and CDR2: SGHNT and YENEEA. V shed 1 base and J shed 3 bases, with 10 bases lying between them. CDR3 bases: TGTGCCAGCAGCTTAGGTACGCGGGACTACAATGAGCAGTTCTTC. This translates into CASSLGTRDYNEQFF.

This chain's CDR3 is CASSIIGTGTNYGYTF. DNA of the CDR3: TGTGCCAGTAGTATAATTGGTACAGGTACTAACTATGGCTACACCTTC. The chain employs TRBV19 and TRBJ1-2, with D possibly matching TRBD1 (5 bases). Germline V gene data show CDR1 as LNHDA and CDR2 as SQIVND (reference sequence). Between the trimmed V and J ends, which lost 2 bases and 0 bases, there was a span of 13 bases. The CDR3 has 16 residues.

The DNA for the CDR3 is TGTGCCAGTCGACAGGGAGCTGGAAACACCATATATTTT. It codes for CASRQGAGNTIYF. The chain uses TRBV6-5 and TRBJ1-3; 7 bases agree with TRBD1. The V gene end was trimmed by 9 bases and the J gene end by 2 bases; junction bases not matched to a gene: 4. The CDR3 is 13 residues long. Germline V gives CDR1 MNHEY, CDR2 SVGAGI.

The gene calls are TRBV5-1 and TRBJ2-3; 9 bases align to TRBD2. V dropped 6 bases and J dropped 5; count of bases not matched to a gene: 13. Germline-derived CDR1 and CDR2 are SGHRS and YFSETQ. This CDR3 has 16 residues. CDR3 residues: CASTKRASGTGDTQYF. The CDR3 DNA sequence: TGCGCCAGCACCAAACGGGCTAGCGGGACTGGAGATACGCAGTATTTT.

This clone was counted between two and nine times. The rearrangement links TRBV19 to TRBJ1-1; TRBD1 agrees at 11 bases. V shed 7 bases and J 6 bases; nucleotides not matched to a gene: 10. CDR1 is LNHDA, CDR2 SQIVND, per germline (reference sequence). The CDR3 sequence is 15 residues long. CDR3 in amino acids: CASTRWGQGGPEAFF. The DNA for the CDR3 is TGTGCCAGTACCCGGTGGGGACAGGGGGGCCCTGAAGCTTTCTTT.

The J gene is TRBJ2-1, the V gene TRBV7-3, with a possible D match to TRBD1 (5 bases). V was trimmed by 6 bases and J by 0 bases, leaving 12 bases between them. CDR3 length equals 15 residues. CDR1 and CDR2 (germline): SGHTA, FQGTGA. The CDR3 DNA reads as TGTGCCAGCAGTCTTCGACAGAGCTCCTACAATGAGCAGTTCTTC. Encoded protein: CASSLRQSSYNEQFF. The full variable domain, completed using reference TRBV7-3 and TRBJ2-1, is GAGVSQTPSNKVTEKGKYVELRCDPISGHTALYWYRQSLGQGPEFLIYFQGTGAADDSGLPNDRFFAVRPEGSVSTLKIQRTERGDSAVYLCASSLRQSSYNEQFFGPGTRLTVL.

This chain joins TRBV7-2 and TRBJ2-1, with 8 bases matching TRBD2. V trimming: 4 bases; J trimming: 8 bases; junction bases outside the gene matches: 10. This CDR3 spans 15 amino acids. Germline CDR1 and CDR2: SGHTA and FQGNSA. This chain's CDR3 is CASSYVGTSLYEQFF. The DNA of the CDR3 is TGTGCCAGCAGCTACGTGGGGACTAGTTTATATGAGCAGTTCTTC.

The chain couples TRBV13 to TRBJ2-7; the match to TRBD1 covers 11 bases. CDR1 and CDR2 from the germline V gene are PRHDT and FYEKMQ (reference sequence). With 5 bases clipped from V and 5 bases from J, the junction kept 14 bases outside the gene matches. There are 17 residues in the CDR3. CDR3 amino acids: CASSPSPGTGGRNEQYF. As DNA, the CDR3 is TGTGCCAGCAGCCCCTCGCCCGGGACAGGGGGAAGAAACGAGCAGTACTTC.